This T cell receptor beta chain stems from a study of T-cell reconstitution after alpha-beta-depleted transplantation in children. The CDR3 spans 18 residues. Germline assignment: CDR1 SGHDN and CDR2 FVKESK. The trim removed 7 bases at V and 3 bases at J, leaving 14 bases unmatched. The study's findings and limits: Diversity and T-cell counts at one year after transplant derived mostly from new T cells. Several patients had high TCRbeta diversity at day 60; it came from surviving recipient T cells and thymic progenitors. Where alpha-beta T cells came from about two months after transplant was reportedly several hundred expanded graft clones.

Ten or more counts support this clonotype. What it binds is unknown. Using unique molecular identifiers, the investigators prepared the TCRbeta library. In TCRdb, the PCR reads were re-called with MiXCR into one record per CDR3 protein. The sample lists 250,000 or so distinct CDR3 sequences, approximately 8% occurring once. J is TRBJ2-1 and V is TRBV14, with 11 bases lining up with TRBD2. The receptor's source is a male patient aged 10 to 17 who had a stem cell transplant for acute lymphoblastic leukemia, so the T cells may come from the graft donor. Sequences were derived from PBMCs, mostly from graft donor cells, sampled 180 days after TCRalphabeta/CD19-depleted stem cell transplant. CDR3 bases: TGTGCCAGCACACCCCGAAGATCGACTAGCGGGAACTACAATGAGCAGTTCTTC. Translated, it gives CASTPRRSTSGNYNEQFF.